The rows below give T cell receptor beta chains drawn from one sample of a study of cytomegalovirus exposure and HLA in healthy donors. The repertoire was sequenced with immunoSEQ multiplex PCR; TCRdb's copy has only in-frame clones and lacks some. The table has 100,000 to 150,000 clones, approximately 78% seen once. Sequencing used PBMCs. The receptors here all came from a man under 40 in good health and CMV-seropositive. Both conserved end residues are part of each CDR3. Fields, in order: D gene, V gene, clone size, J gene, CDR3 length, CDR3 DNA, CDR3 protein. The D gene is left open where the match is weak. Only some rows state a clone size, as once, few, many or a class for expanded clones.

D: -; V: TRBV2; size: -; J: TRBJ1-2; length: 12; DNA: TGTGCCAGCAGTGTTGGTCAGTTCGGCTACACCTTC; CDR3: CASSVGQFGYTF
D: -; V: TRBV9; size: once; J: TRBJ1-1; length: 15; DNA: TGTGCCAGCAGCGTAGGAGGCAGCCAGAACACTGAAGCTTTCTTT; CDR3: CASSVGGSQNTEAFF
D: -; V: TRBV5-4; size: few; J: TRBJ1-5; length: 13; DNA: TGTGCCAGCAGTCAAACGGTCGGTCAGCCCCAGCATTTT; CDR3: CASSQTVGQPQHF
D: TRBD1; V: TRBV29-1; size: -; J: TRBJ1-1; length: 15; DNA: TGCAGCGTTGTGGACAGGGGTTGGGGAGACACTGAAGCTTTCTTT; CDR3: CSVVDRGWGDTEAFF
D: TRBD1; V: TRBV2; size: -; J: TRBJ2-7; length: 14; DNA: TGTGCCAGAAGCAACCGGGACAGCTCCTACGAGCAGTACTTC; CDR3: CARSNRDSSYEQYF
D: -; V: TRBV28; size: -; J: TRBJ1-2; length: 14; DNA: TGTGCCAGCAGTGTCGCCGGGGAGAACTATGGCTACACCTTC; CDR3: CASSVAGENYGYTF
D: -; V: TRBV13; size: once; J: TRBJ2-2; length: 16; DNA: TGTGCCAGCAGCCCCAGGCGGCGGGAAAACACCGGGGAGCTGTTTTTT; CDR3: CASSPRRRENTGELFF
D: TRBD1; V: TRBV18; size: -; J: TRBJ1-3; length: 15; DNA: TGTGCCAGCTCACCGGGACAGGGCTCTGGAAACACCATATATTTT; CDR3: CASSPGQGSGNTIYF
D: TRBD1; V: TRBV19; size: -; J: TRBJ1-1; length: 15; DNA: TGTGCCAGTAGCTACAGGGGGCGATCGGACACTGAAGCTTTCTTT; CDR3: CASSYRGRSDTEAFF
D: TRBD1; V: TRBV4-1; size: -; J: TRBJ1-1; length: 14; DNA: TGCGCCAGCAGCCAAGGGACAGGGAGCCCTGAAGCTTTCTTT; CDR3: CASSQGTGSPEAFF
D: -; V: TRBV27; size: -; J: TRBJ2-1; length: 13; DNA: TGTGCCAGCAGTTTAAACTCACCGAATGAGCAGTTCTTC; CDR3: CASSLNSPNEQFF
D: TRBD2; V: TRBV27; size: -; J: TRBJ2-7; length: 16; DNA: TGTGCCAGCAGCTCCGGGACTAGCGGGAGAAAGTACGAGCAGTACTTC; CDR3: CASSSGTSGRKYEQYF
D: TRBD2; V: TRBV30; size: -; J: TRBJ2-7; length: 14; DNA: TGTGCCTGGAGGACTAGCGGGACGACCTACGAGCAGTACTTC; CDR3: CAWRTSGTTYEQYF
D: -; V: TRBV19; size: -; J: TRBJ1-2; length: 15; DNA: TGTGCCAGTAACCTCCGAGGGGAGGCTAACTATGGCTACACCTTC; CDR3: CASNLRGEANYGYTF
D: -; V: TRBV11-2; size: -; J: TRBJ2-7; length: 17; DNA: TGTGCCAGCAGCTTAGAAGGCTTGGACACCTCTTCCTACGAGCAGTACTTC; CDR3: CASSLEGLDTSSYEQYF
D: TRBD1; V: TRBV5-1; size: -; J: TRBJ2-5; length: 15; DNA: TGCGCCAGCAGCATCGGGACAGGGAGCCAAGAGACCCAGTACTTC; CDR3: CASSIGTGSQETQYF
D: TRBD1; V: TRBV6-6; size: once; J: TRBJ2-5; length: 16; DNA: TGTGCCAGCAGTTCCCAGGGACAGGGGATTCAAGAGACCCAGTACTTC; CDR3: CASSSQGQGIQETQYF
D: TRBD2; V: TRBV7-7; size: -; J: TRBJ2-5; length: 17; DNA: TGTGCTAGCAGCTTAAGACCTACGACTAGCGCGGAAGAGACCCAGTACTTC; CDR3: CASSLRPTTSAEETQYF
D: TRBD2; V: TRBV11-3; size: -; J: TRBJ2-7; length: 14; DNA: TGTGCCAGCAGCTACGGGACTAGATCCTACGAGCAGTACTTC; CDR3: CASSYGTRSYEQYF
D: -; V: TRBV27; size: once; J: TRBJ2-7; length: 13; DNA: TGTGCCAGCGCCTTATCCAGGGGTGGCGAGCAGTACTTC; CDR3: CASALSRGGEQYF
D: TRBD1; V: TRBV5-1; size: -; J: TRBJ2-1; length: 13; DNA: TGCGCCAGCAGCGGGGGACAGACCAATGAGCAGTTCTTC; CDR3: CASSGGQTNEQFF
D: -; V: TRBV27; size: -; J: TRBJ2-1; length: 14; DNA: TGTGCCAGCAGTTTGGTGGGCGGGTTGAATGAGCAGTTCTTC; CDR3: CASSLVGGLNEQFF
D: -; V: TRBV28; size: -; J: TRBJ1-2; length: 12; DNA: TGTGCCAGCAGTTTTAACAGATATGGCTACACCTTC; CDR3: CASSFNRYGYTF
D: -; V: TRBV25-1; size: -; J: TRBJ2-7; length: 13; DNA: TGTGCCAGCACTTGGCGGCAGGGTAACGAGCAGTACTTC; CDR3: CASTWRQGNEQYF
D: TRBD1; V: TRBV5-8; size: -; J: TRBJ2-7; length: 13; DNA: TGTGCCAGCAGCTGGACAGGGGGCTACGAGCAGTACTTC; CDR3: CASSWTGGYEQYF
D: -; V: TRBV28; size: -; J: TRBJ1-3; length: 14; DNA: TGTGCCAGCAGTTCCGACTCAGGGTTTAACACCATATATTTT; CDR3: CASSSDSGFNTIYF
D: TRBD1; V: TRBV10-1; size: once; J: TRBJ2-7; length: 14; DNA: TGCGCCAGCAGTGACCGTCGGGACAGTAACGAGCAGTACTTC; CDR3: CASSDRRDSNEQYF
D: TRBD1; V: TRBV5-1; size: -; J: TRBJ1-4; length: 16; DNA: TGCGCCAGCAGCAGAACACAGGGGGCCAGTAATGAAAAACTGTTTTTT; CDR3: CASSRTQGASNEKLFF
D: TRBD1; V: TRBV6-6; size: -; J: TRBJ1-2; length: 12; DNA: TGTGCCAGCAGTTTTTCAGGGGGAGGCTACACCTTC; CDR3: CASSFSGGGYTF
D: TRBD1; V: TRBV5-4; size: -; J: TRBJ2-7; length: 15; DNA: TGTGCCAGCAGCCCACCGGGACAGGGTGCCCACGAGCAGTACTTC; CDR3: CASSPPGQGAHEQYF
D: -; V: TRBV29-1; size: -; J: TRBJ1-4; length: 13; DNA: TGCAGCGTTGGAGGAAGGTTGAATGAAAAACTGTTTTTT; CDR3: CSVGGRLNEKLFF
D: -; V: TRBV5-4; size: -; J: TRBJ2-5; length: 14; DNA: TGTGCCAGCAGCTTGGATGTTGGAGAAGAGACCCAGTACTTC; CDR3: CASSLDVGEETQYF
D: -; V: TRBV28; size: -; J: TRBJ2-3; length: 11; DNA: TGTGCCAGCGGGGGAGGTATACCCAGGTATTTT; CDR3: CASGGGIPRYF
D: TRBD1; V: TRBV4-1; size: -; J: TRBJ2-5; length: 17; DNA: TGCGCCAGCAGCCACACGGGACAGGGGCACGCACAAGAGACCCAGTACTTC; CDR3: CASSHTGQGHAQETQYF
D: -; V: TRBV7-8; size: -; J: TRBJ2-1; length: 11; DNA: TGTGCCAGCAGCCCGAGCGGTTTACAGTTCTTC; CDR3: CASSPSGLQFF
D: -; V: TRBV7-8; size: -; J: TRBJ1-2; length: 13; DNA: TGTGCCAGCAGCTTAGTGCAGGGGTATGGCTACACCTTC; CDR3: CASSLVQGYGYTF
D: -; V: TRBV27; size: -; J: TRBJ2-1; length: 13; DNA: TGTGCCAGCAGCTTAGGGCTGGATGGTGAGCAGTTCTTC; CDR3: CASSLGLDGEQFF
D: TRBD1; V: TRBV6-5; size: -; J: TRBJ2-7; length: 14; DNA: TGTGCCAGCAGTTACGGGGGACAGGCCTACGAGCAGTACTTC; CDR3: CASSYGGQAYEQYF
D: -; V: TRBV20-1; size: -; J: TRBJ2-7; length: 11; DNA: TGCAGTGCTCCCTTAATTTACGAGCAGTACTTC; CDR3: CSAPLIYEQYF
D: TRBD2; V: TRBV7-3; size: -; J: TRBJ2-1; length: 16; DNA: TGTGCCAGCAGCCCCCGCCCAGGGAGGGCCTTGAGTGAGCAGTTCTTC; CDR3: CASSPRPGRALSEQFF
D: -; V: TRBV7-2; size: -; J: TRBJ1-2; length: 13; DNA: TGTGCCAGCAGCTTACCCACAGGGCGGGGCTACACCTTC; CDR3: CASSLPTGRGYTF
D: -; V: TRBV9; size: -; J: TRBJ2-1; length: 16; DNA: TGTGCCAGCAGCGTCGGGGGAGGACCCTCCTACAATGAGCAGTTCTTC; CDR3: CASSVGGGPSYNEQFF
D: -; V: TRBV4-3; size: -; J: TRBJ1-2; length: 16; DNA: TGCGCCAGCAGCCATGCGGCGGGGGCTAGAAACTATGGCTACACCTTC; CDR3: CASSHAAGARNYGYTF
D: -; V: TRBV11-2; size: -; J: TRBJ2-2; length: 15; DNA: TGTGCCAGCAGCTGGGGCGGGATTGACACCGGGGAGCTGTTTTTT; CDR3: CASSWGGIDTGELFF
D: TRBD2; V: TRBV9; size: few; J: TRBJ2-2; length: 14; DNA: TGTGCCAGCAGCGTTGGGAGGGACACCGGGGAGCTGTTTTTT; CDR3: CASSVGRDTGELFF
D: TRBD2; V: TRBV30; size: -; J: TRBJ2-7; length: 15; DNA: TGTGCCTGGAGCGAAGGGACTAGCGGAGCCTACGAGCAGTACTTC; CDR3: CAWSEGTSGAYEQYF
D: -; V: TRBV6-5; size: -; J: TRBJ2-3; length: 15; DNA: TGTGCCAGCAGTTACTCGTCGGAGGTCACAGATACGCAGTATTTT; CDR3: CASSYSSEVTDTQYF
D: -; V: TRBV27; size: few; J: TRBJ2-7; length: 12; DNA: TGTGCCAGCAGTTTCGGGGGCTACGAGCAGTACTTC; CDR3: CASSFGGYEQYF
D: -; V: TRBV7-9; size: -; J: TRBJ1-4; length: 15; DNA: TGTGCCAGCAGCTTAAAAGCAGGGCCTAATGAAAAACTGTTTTTT; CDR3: CASSLKAGPNEKLFF
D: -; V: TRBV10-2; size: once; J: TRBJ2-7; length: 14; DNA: TGCGCCAGCAGTGATATGGGGGCCGCCTACGAGCAGTACTTC; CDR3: CASSDMGAAYEQYF
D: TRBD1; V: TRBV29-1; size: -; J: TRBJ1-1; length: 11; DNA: TGCAGCGTTCCCGGACAGGGTGAAGCTTTCTTT; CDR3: CSVPGQGEAFF
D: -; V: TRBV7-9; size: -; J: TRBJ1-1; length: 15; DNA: TGTGCCAGCAGCTCAACCACCACCCCGGGACAAGGAGCTTTCTTT; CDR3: CASSSTTTPGQGAFF
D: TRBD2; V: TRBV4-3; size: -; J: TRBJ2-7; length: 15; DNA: TGCGCCAGCAGCCAGGCCGGGACTAGCGCCCACGAGCAGTACTTC; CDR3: CASSQAGTSAHEQYF
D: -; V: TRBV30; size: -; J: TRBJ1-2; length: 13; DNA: TGTGCCTGGAGTGTAGAACATCCTCGCGGCTACACCTTC; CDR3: CAWSVEHPRGYTF
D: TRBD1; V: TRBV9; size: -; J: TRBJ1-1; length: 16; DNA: TGTGCCAGCCGTTCCCAGAGGACAGGGCGGATGACTGAAGCTTTCTTT; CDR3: CASRSQRTGRMTEAFF
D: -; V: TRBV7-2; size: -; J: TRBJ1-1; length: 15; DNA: TGTGCCAGCAGCTTAGTAACAGGGATGAACACTGAAGCTTTCTTT; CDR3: CASSLVTGMNTEAFF
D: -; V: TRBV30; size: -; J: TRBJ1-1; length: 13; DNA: TGTGCCTGGTGTCCTCAGTTGATCACTGAAGCTTTCTTT; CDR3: CAWCPQLITEAFF
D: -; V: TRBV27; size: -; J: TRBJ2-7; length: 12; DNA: TGTGCCAGCAGCTTTGGAGGTGGGGAGCAGTACTTC; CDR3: CASSFGGGEQYF
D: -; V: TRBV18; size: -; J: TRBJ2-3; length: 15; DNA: TGTGCCAGCTCACCGGACAGTCCCGTAGGAGATACGCAGTATTTT; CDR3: CASSPDSPVGDTQYF
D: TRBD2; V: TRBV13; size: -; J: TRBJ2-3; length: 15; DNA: TGTGCCAGCAGCGATGGGGGGAGGGAGGCAGATACGCAGTATTTT; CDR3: CASSDGGREADTQYF